The following is a T cell receptor beta chain sequence with its context. TCRdb's copy holds only in-frame clones and misses some; the assay was immunoSEQ multiplex PCR. Altogether approximately 230,000 clones are present, 87% being singletons, with the ten largest covering over 6%. The data were taken from a study of blood T cell repertoires in COVID-19. CDR1 is SGDLS, CDR2 YYNGEE, per germline. The CDR3 consists of 15 residues. J gave up 4 bases and V 4 bases, and 8 bases lay outside the gene matches. This TCR was recovered from a woman in her twenties or thirties with acute COVID-19. Sequencing was carried out using PBMCs or T cells enriched from blood (not recorded which). This rearrangement joins TRBV9 to TRBJ2-3; TRBD2 matches 8 bases. CDR3 in amino acids: CASSPGTRVSDTQYF. CDR3 sequence (DNA): TGTGCCAGCAGCCCCGGGACTAGAGTATCAGATACGCAGTATTTT.